Below are 2 T cell receptor beta chains sequenced from a single sample in a study of blood T cell repertoires in COVID-19. Generated by immunoSEQ multiplex PCR, the TCRdb table keeps only in-frame clones and is missing some. The table shows roughly 70,000 clones, with 78% occurring only once. The sample consisted of peripheral blood. Source of these receptors: a human donor in a cohort sampled during active COVID-19.

The J gene is TRBJ1-3, the V gene TRBV3-1 (or the pseudogene TRBV3-2); TRBD1 matches at 7 bases. Germline trimming cut 5 bases from V and 8 bases from J; bases unmatched to any gene: 9. CDR1 and CDR2 from the germline V gene are LGHDT and YNNKEL (reference sequence). This CDR3 region has 14 residues. The CDR3: CASSEGDSRYTIYF. CDR3 DNA sequence: TGTGCCAGCAGCGAAGGGGACAGCCGCTACACCATATATTTT.

V usage is TRBV2 and J usage is TRBJ1-5, with TRBD1 matching over 8 bases. The trim removed 4 bases at V and 4 bases at J, leaving 9 bases unmatched. The CDR3 is 16 amino acids. Germline values: CDR1 SNHLY, CDR2 FYNNEI. CDR3 protein: CASSVNRDRPNQPQHF. In nucleotides, the CDR3 is TGTGCCAGCAGTGTTAATAGGGACAGGCCAAATCAGCCCCAGCATTTT.